This T cell receptor beta chain was obtained from a study of post-analysis software for immune sequencing data (dated by TCRdb to the mid-2010s). In terms of the full investigation: Relapsing-remitting, secondary progressive and progressive-relapsing multiple sclerosis were recorded as disease courses, and subtype annotation was lacking for some patients. Patient repertoires were compared against over ten previously published healthy control repertoires from donors aged 6 to 25 years. A subset of samples was prepared in parallel using single-end sample barcoding, then pooled and co-amplified after Illumina adapter ligation. Overall study results and their limits: When samples were clustered directly using the F measure, samples prepared in the same batch co-clustered strongly, which prompted a batch-effect correction. Significantly lower normalized Chao1 diversity was found in multiple sclerosis patients than in controls, suggesting substantial peripheral T-cell clonal expansion. Four or five TRBV segments, including TRBV5-6, TRBV5-1 and TRBV20-1, were significantly more frequent in patients than controls. The multiple sclerosis patient group was slightly younger than the control group.

About this clonotype itself: Its binding antigen is unknown. Per-base quality was not reported, and no clone a single base away is much larger than it.

CDR1 and CDR2, looked up from the germline V gene, are SGHDT and YYEEEE. From the cysteine up to the phenylalanine, the CDR3 has a length of 15 residues. Just CDR3 DNA is preserved here, 45 bases in frame from base 1. TCR beta repertoires were profiled from peripheral blood of roughly 13 young patients with multiple sclerosis to demonstrate the VDJtools post-analysis software. Multiple sclerosis patients were children and adolescents aged 6 to 15 years. The library relied on PCR. Instrument used: Illumina HiSeq 2500. To reduce PCR and sequencing biases, unique molecular identifiers were built into the TCR beta cDNA libraries. Per 1 to 10 million input T cells, 500,000 or so cDNA molecules were obtained, such that each molecule approximated one T cell. The patient libraries were prepared and sequenced with the same protocol used for the earlier healthy control dataset. Samples belonging to the same batch were prepared together, multiplexed and sequenced on a shared HiSeq lane. The study's own analysis went as follows. MIGEC was used to process the raw barcoded reads, and molecular identifier groups with only a single read were discarded before consensus assembly and CDR3 extraction. VDJtools was used for post-analysis of the clonotype tables, and diversity was normalized by down-sampling every dataset to the size of the smallest sample. Repertoire overlap clustering matched CDR3 amino acid but not nucleotide sequences to correct batch-related cross-sample contamination. TCRdb handled the public reads itself, with Q25 trimming in fastp and clone calling in MiXCR, and kept productive beta chains. Merged by CDR3 protein, the rows form single entries marked with the most common genes and DNA. TCRdb's processing, not the authors' own work, is the source of the V and J calls. The sample records 820,000 or so distinct CDR3 sequences, roughly half of which are singletons. The leading ten clones occupy approximately 4.2% of the sample.

The clonotype was recovered from a girl aged 5-17 years with multiple sclerosis. The V gene is TRBV5-6 and the J gene is TRBJ2-4; 9 bases in the middle match TRBD1. TRBJ2-7 matches the DNA end more closely, so the J call is doubtful. Sequencing was done on a sample of blood. The encoded CDR3 is CASSLTGGSLAEQYF. The DNA sequence is TGTGCCAGCAGCCTGACAGGGGGATCCCTTGCCGAGCAGTACTTC.